The next 16 T cell receptor beta chains were all read from a single sample in a study of blood T cell repertoires in COVID-19 (dated by TCRdb to 2019 to 2021). Receptor amplification or capture employed the immunoSEQ multiplex PCR assay. The table comes from immuneACCESS by way of TCRdb, which keeps in-frame sequences with V and J called. Part of the clones is missing from these tables; in studies checked, under half for an unresolved V gene and the rest for unknown reasons. Within this sample are approximately 170,000 clones, with around four fifths of them counted one time only. Together, the top ten hold roughly 2% of the sample. The sequencing sample was made of peripheral blood. The source of these receptors is a woman aged 80 or over with acute or convalescent COVID-19.

CDR3 DNA sequence: TGTGCCAGCCTTAGTGCGGGGATGAACACTGAAGCTTTCTTT. Its translation is CASLSAGMNTEAFF. The chain has TRBV6-5 and TRBJ1-1, with unresolved D. CDR3 length: 14 amino acids. The germline CDR1 and CDR2 sequences are MNHEY and SVGAGI. V was cut by 8 bases and J by 0 bases, with 13 bases left in between.

The chain is built from TRBV11-2 and TRBJ1-3; 10 bases match TRBD1. The trim removed 5 bases at V and 2 bases at J, leaving 6 bases unmatched. The germline gives CDR1 SGHAT, CDR2 FQNNGV. The length of the CDR3 is 16 residues. CDR3 sequence: CASSRDRGIAGNTIYF. DNA for the CDR3: TGTGCCAGCAGCCGGGACAGGGGAATTGCTGGAAACACCATATATTTT.

The chain links TRBV23-1 to TRBJ2-5; 7 nucleotides line up with TRBD1. TRBV23-1 is an ORF; its function is uncertain. The CDR3 spans 18 residues. The V segment lost 7 bases and the J segment 3 bases; nucleotides outside the gene matches: 20. The DNA of the CDR3 is TGCGCCAGCAATGGCGTGAGTCGTGACGGGACAGTTAAAGAGACCCAGTACTTC. As protein: CASNGVSRDGTVKETQYF.

In this sample, this clone turned up once. V and J are TRBV11-2 and TRBJ2-1, with TRBD1 matching 10 bases. The V gene's germline CDR1 is SGHAT and CDR2 FQNNGV. The J segment lost 3 bases and the V segment lost 2 bases, leaving 4 bases of the junction unmatched. CDR3 size: 16 residues. The CDR3 DNA reads TGTGCCAGCAGCTTAACCGGGACAGGGGTCTACAATGAGCAGTTCTTC. Its translation is CASSLTGTGVYNEQFF.

The chain combines TRBV4-1 with TRBJ2-5; 9 positions agree with TRBD2. V lost 4 bases and J lost 5; bases outside the gene matches: 17. Germline V gene data show CDR1 as MGHRA and CDR2 as YSYEKL. CDR3 length equals 18 residues. CDR3 DNA sequence: TGCGCCAGCAGCCCTACAGGGGCCCTGAGGCGGGGGGGCGAGACCCAGTACTTC. Protein product: CASSPTGALRRGGETQYF.

The chain couples TRBV6-5 to TRBJ1-5; 11 bases line up with TRBD1. This CDR3 contains 16 residues. The J segment lost 6 bases and the V segment lost 4 bases, leaving 8 bases of the junction unmatched. Germline lookup yields CDR1 MNHEY and CDR2 SVGAGI. The CDR3 loop is CASSSGQGAGGQPQHF. As DNA, the CDR3 is TGTGCCAGCAGTTCCGGACAGGGGGCGGGCGGTCAGCCCCAGCATTTT.

The chain carries TRBV29-1 and TRBJ1-1; D not certain. This CDR3 is 11 amino acids long. Trimming took 6 bases from V and 2 from J, leaving 7 bases between them. Germline-derived CDR1 and CDR2 are SQVTM and ANQGSEA. CDR3 region: CSVIPNTEAFF. The CDR3 nucleotides read TGCAGCGTCATCCCCAACACTGAAGCTTTCTTT.

The rearrangement links TRBV6-2 or TRBV6-3 to TRBJ1-2, with D possibly matching TRBD1 (5 bases). V gave up 4 bases and J gave up 2 bases, with 11 bases separating them. The germline V gene has CDR1 MNHEY and CDR2 SVGEGT. The CDR3 has 14 residues. The CDR3: CASSFAGRNYGYTF. The CDR3, as DNA: TGTGCCAGCAGTTTTGCAGGGAGGAACTATGGCTACACCTTC.

As to this clone: The junction shows a germline mismatch at one end, possibly a read error. The chain has TRBV12-3 or TRBV12-4 and TRBJ1-6; the D is unclear. This CDR3 comprises 13 residues. The CDR3 nucleotides are TGTGCCAGCAGCCGGGATTATAATTCACCCCCCCACTTT. This sequence encodes CASSRDYNSPPHF.

This clone came up a few times. The DNA for the CDR3 is TGTGCCAGCAGCCATGGGGGCCCGAGGACCGGGACATCCAAGAACACTGAAGCTTTCTTT. This encodes CASSHGGPRTGTSKNTEAFF. V and J are TRBV3-1 (or the pseudogene TRBV3-2) and TRBJ1-1; possible D gene TRBD1, 6 bases. V was trimmed by 3 bases and J by 1 base, leaving 27 bases between them. Looked up from germline, CDR1 is LGHDT and CDR2 is YNNKEL (reference sequence). The CDR3 covers 20 residues.

The rearrangement uses TRBV5-6 and TRBJ1-2; TRBD1 is a possible D gene (6 bases). The CDR3 is made up of 15 amino acids. The germline gives CDR1 SGHDT, CDR2 YYEEEE. Trimming pared 6 bases from V and 7 bases from J, leaving 22 bases between. The CDR3 region is CASTKSMGGALGYTF. The CDR3 coding sequence is TGTGCCAGCACCAAATCCATGGGGGGGGCGCTTGGCTACACCTTC.

The V gene is TRBV9, the J gene TRBJ2-2, with TRBD2 matching over 11 bases. V lost 4 bases to trimming and J lost 1 base; unmatched junction nucleotides: 6. Per the germline V gene, CDR1 is SGDLS and CDR2 is YYNGEE. This CDR3 is built from 17 residues. CDR3 sequence: CASSPLAGGGNTGELFF. Here the CDR3 DNA reads TGTGCCAGCAGCCCTCTAGCGGGGGGCGGGAACACCGGGGAGCTGTTTTTT.

V usage is TRBV14 and J usage is TRBJ1-6; D call uncertain. Per germline, CDR1 SGHDN and CDR2 FVKESK. V lost 0 bases and J 10 bases, leaving 10 bases between the germline ends. The CDR3 has 14 residues. The CDR3 DNA follows: TGTGCCAGCAGCCAAGATTTCACGAGCTCACCCCTCCACTTT. This translates into CASSQDFTSSPLHF. Full variable domain (remainder filled in from reference TRBV14 and TRBJ1-6): EAGVTQFPSHSVIEKGQTVTLRCDPISGHDNLYWYRRVMGKEIKFLLHFVKESKQDESGMPNNRFLAERTGGTYSTLKVQPAELEDSGVYFCASSQDFTSSPLHFGNGTRLTVT.

The CDR3 loop is CASSLTGIDTQYF. In DNA, the CDR3 is TGTGCCAGCAGCCTGACAGGGATCGATACGCAGTATTTT. This sequence joins TRBV7-2 and TRBJ2-3, with 7 bases aligning to TRBD1. This CDR3 comprises 13 residues. Trimming took 5 bases from V and 6 from J; bases not matched to a gene: 5. The germline CDR1 and CDR2 sequences are SGHTA and FQGNSA.

V is TRBV6-5 and J is TRBJ1-1; D is unclear. This CDR3 comprises 13 residues. V was cut by 6 bases and J by 0 bases, with 8 bases left in between. Germline CDR1 is MNHEY and CDR2 is SVGAGI. The CDR3 loop reads CASRRAMNTEAFF. As DNA, the CDR3 is TGTGCCAGCAGGAGGGCCATGAACACTGAAGCTTTCTTT.

The gene calls are TRBV6-6 and TRBJ1-2; D not certain. The CDR3 is 15 amino acids. The germline V gene has CDR1 MNHNY and CDR2 SVGAGI (reference sequence). Trimming left V 2 bases short and J 3 bases short, with 13 bases between. CDR3 amino acids: CASSYPAGMYYGYTF. In DNA, the CDR3 is TGTGCCAGCAGTTACCCGGCCGGGATGTACTATGGCTACACCTTC.